This is a list of T cell receptor beta chains from one sample in a study of T cells after posttransplantation cyclophosphamide. Profiling relied on immunoSEQ multiplex PCR, and the TCRdb table lists in-frame clones only, not all of them. The sample holds about 2,500 clones, roughly 85% seen once. This specimen was PBMCs, taken after allogeneic stem cell transplant with posttransplant cyclophosphamide. These TCRs come from a male patient between 25 and 40 years old who received an allogeneic stem cell transplant from a related donor, was CMV-positive, and had acute GVHD only. Some of the T cells may derive from the graft donor. Both conserved end residues are part of each CDR3. The D gene is left open where the match is weak. Size values are once, few and many counts, or a class for expanded clones, and some rows have none.

abundance	d_gene	len	v_gene	j_gene	CDR3aa	CDR3nt
NA	NA	13	TRBV13	TRBJ1-2	CASSFPGLYGYTF	TGTGCCAGCAGCTTCCCGGGTCTCTATGGCTACACCTTC
NA	NA	12	TRBV6-1	TRBJ2-7	CASTTTAYEQYF	TGTGCCAGCACCACTACCGCCTACGAGCAGTACTTC
NA	NA	12	TRBV28	TRBJ1-4	CATLGGREKLFF	TGTGCCACCCTGGGTGGGAGGGAAAAACTGTTTTTT
NA	NA	15	TRBV19	TRBJ1-1	CASIPRHLGLTEAFF	TGTGCCAGTATCCCTAGACATCTGGGGCTCACTGAAGCTTTCTTT
NA	NA	12	TRBV30	TRBJ1-2	CAWGIQGNGYTF	TGTGCCTGGGGTATCCAGGGGAACGGCTACACCTTC
NA	TRBD2	16	TRBV4-1	TRBJ2-1	CASSPPTSGGAYEQFF	TGCGCCAGCAGCCCCCCGACTAGCGGGGGGGCATATGAGCAGTTCTTC
NA	TRBD2	16	TRBV18	TRBJ2-1	CASAPETSGGSDEQFF	TGTGCCAGCGCCCCTGAAACTAGCGGGGGGTCCGATGAGCAGTTCTTC
NA	TRBD1	15	TRBV28	TRBJ2-7	CASRGGQGLSYEQYF	TGTGCCAGCAGAGGGGGACAGGGGCTATCCTACGAGCAGTACTTC
NA	NA	14	TRBV14	TRBJ2-7	CASSQGLQDYEQYF	TGTGCCAGCAGCCAAGGGCTTCAGGATTACGAGCAGTACTTC
NA	NA	16	TRBV28	TRBJ1-6	CASSLSLTDVDSPLHF	TGTGCCAGCAGTTTATCCCTGACAGACGTAGATTCACCCCTCCACTTT
NA	NA	14	TRBV9	TRBJ2-3	CASSVGAKVDTQYF	TGTGCCAGCAGCGTAGGGGCGAAAGTGGATACGCAGTATTTT
NA	NA	14	TRBV18	TRBJ2-3	CASSPPRNTDTQYF	TGTGCCAGCTCACCTCCCAGAAACACAGATACGCAGTATTTT
NA	NA	13	TRBV27	TRBJ1-3	CASSANRGNTIYF	TGTGCCAGCAGTGCCAACAGGGGAAACACCATATATTTT
NA	NA	13	TRBV29-1	TRBJ1-1	CSVGLFLNTEAFF	TGCAGCGTTGGACTGTTCCTTAACACTGAAGCTTTCTTT
NA	NA	14	TRBV6-5	TRBJ1-6	CASSPVGSYSPLHF	TGTGCCAGCAGTCCCGTCGGGTCTTATTCACCCCTCCACTTT
NA	TRBD1	15	TRBV7-2	TRBJ1-6	CASSLYRGGRSPLHF	TGTGCCAGCAGCTTATACAGGGGAGGTCGGTCACCCCTCCACTTT
few	NA	15	TRBV7-9	TRBJ2-4	CASSLAREAKNIQYF	TGTGCCAGCAGCTTAGCACGGGAGGCCAAAAACATTCAGTACTTC
NA	TRBD2	16	TRBV5-1	TRBJ2-1	CASSLAVAGIYNEQFF	TGCGCCAGCAGCTTGGCGGTAGCGGGGATCTACAATGAGCAGTTCTTC
once	NA	14	TRBV5-5	TRBJ2-7	CASSLLVGRDEQYF	TGTGCCAGCAGCTTGTTGGTAGGGCGGGACGAGCAGTACTTC
NA	NA	16	TRBV19	TRBJ1-3	CASSIGQQSSGNTIYF	TGTGCCAGTAGTATAGGACAGCAGAGCTCTGGAAACACCATATATTTT
NA	TRBD1	15	TRBV7-2	TRBJ1-1	CASSFGSGDRAPAFF	TGTGCCAGCAGCTTCGGGTCGGGGGACAGGGCACCAGCTTTCTTT
NA	NA	12	TRBV12-5	TRBJ1-1	CASGPEQGEAFF	TGTGCTAGTGGTCCGGAGCAGGGTGAAGCTTTCTTT
NA	NA	15	TRBV19	TRBJ1-6	CASRTDDTYNSPLHF	TGTGCCAGTAGAACAGATGATACCTATAATTCCCCCCTCCACTTT
NA	TRBD1	16	TRBV9	TRBJ2-1	CASSVGVGGLYNEQFF	TGTGCCAGCAGCGTAGGGGTAGGGGGCCTGTACAATGAGCAGTTCTTC
few	TRBD1	15	TRBV5-6	TRBJ2-2	CASSSQGLNTGELFF	TGTGCCAGCAGTTCACAGGGGCTCAACACCGGGGAGCTGTTTTTT
NA	NA	13	TRBV11-3	TRBJ2-2	CASSSLTSREPFF	TGTGCCAGCAGCTCACTGACGTCCCGGGAGCCGTTTTTT
NA	NA	14	TRBV30	TRBJ1-1	CAWSVLRTATEAFF	TGTGCCTGGAGTGTACTTCGTACAGCCACTGAAGCTTTCTTT
NA	NA	14	TRBV5-4	TRBJ2-7	CASSVGRGSYEQYF	TGTGCCAGCAGCGTAGGACGGGGCTCCTACGAGCAGTACTTC
NA	NA	13	TRBV6-5	TRBJ1-3	CASSYSSSNTIYF	TGTGCCAGCAGTTACTCGAGCTCGAACACCATATATTTT
NA	TRBD1	15	TRBV13	TRBJ1-1	CASSFFRGLGTEAFF	TGTGCCAGCAGCTTCTTCAGGGGGCTCGGGACTGAAGCTTTCTTT
NA	NA	12	TRBV19	TRBJ1-1	CASSQRDTEAFF	TGTGCCAGTAGTCAGAGGGACACTGAAGCTTTCTTT
NA	NA	14	TRBV16	TRBJ1-3	CASSQATAGNTIYF	TGTGCCAGCAGCCAAGCAACAGCCGGAAACACCATATATTTT
NA	TRBD1	15	TRBV5-6	TRBJ1-2	CASSSWDSSFYGYTF	TGTGCCAGCAGCTCTTGGGACAGCTCTTTCTATGGCTACACCTTC
NA	TRBD1	15	TRBV4-2	TRBJ2-7	CASSQGRTGSYEQYF	TGTGCCAGCAGCCAAGGAAGGACAGGGTCCTACGAGCAGTACTTC
NA	NA	12	TRBV19	TRBJ1-2	CASSIAGYGYTF	TGTGCCAGTAGTATCGCCGGGTATGGCTACACCTTC
NA	NA	15	TRBV5-4	TRBJ1-4	CASSAGPGVGEKLFF	TGTGCCAGCAGCGCGGGTCCGGGGGTTGGTGAAAAACTGTTTTTT
few	TRBD2	19	TRBV7-8	TRBJ2-3	CASSRGLAGNPSFTDTQYF	TGTGCCAGCAGCAGGGGACTAGCGGGGAACCCTTCGTTTACAGATACGCAGTATTTT
once	TRBD1	14	TRBV2	TRBJ2-5	CASRQDRSQETQYF	TGTGCCAGCAGGCAGGACAGGAGCCAAGAGACCCAGTACTTC
NA	TRBD2	17	TRBV9	TRBJ2-3	CASSVARRGGRTDTQYF	TGTGCCAGCAGCGTAGCTAGGCGGGGGGGCAGGACAGATACGCAGTATTTT
NA	TRBD1	16	TRBV7-2	TRBJ1-2	CASSLMGTGGSYGYTF	TGTGCCAGCAGCTTAATGGGGACAGGGGGTTCCTATGGCTACACCTTC
NA	NA	14	TRBV6-4	TRBJ1-1	CASSPEQGNTEAFF	TGTGCCAGCAGTCCCGAACAGGGAAACACTGAAGCTTTCTTT
NA	NA	15	TRBV7-9	TRBJ2-3	CASSPSAGRTDTQYF	TGTGCCAGCAGCCCATCGGCGGGGCGCACAGATACGCAGTATTTT
NA	TRBD2	17	TRBV28	TRBJ2-3	CASSSPTGLADSDTQYF	TGTGCCAGCAGTTCCCCGACGGGACTAGCGGACTCAGATACGCAGTATTTT
NA	TRBD2	15	TRBV4-2	TRBJ2-7	CASSLLAESSYEQYF	TGTGCCAGCAGCCTTCTAGCGGAGAGCTCCTACGAGCAGTACTTC
NA	NA	17	TRBV4-1	TRBJ1-2	CASSQDAFSRGDYGYTF	TGCGCCAGCAGCCAAGATGCGTTCTCCAGGGGAGACTATGGCTACACCTTC
NA	NA	15	TRBV7-2	TRBJ2-2	CASSLTGQNTGELFF	TGTGCCAGCAGCTTAACGGGACAGAACACCGGGGAGCTGTTTTTT